The 32 T cell receptor beta chains given below trace back to one sample, sequenced in a study of long-term antiretroviral therapy in people with HIV. They ran version v3.0 of the immunoSEQ assay at survey level. TCRdb's copy holds only in-frame clones and misses some; the assay was immunoSEQ multiplex PCR. The table lists roughly 30,000 clones, 85% to 90% of them singletons. The sequenced sample was unsorted PBMCs, obtained 3.2 years before starting antiretroviral therapy. Source of these receptors: a man between 45 and 60 years old with HIV.

The table lists this clone with a count of one. The chain employs TRBV7-3 and TRBJ1-1; no definite D call. CDR1 and CDR2 (germline): SGHTA, FQGTGA. V lost 5 bases, J lost 4 bases, and 14 bases lay in between. The CDR3 runs 14 residues. The CDR3 nucleotides are TGTGCCAGCAGCACAAATCAGGTCAGCACTGAAGCTTTCTTT. Protein sequence: CASSTNQVSTEAFF.

The chain carries TRBV29-1 and TRBJ1-1; tentative D call: TRBD1 (5 bases). The ends were cut back, 8 bases at V and 5 bases at J, with 9 bases in the middle. The CDR3 runs 10 residues. The germline V gene encodes CDR1 SQVTM and CDR2 ANQGSEA. The CDR3 sequence is CSSGRTEAFF. Written as DNA, the CDR3 is TGCAGCTCGGGACGGACTGAAGCTTTCTTT.

V and J are TRBV18 and TRBJ2-7; 10 nucleotides match TRBD2. The CDR3 loop spans 15 amino acids. After removal of 1 base from V and 4 bases from J, the junction contained 4 bases not matched to a gene. The V gene's germline CDR1 is KGHSH and CDR2 LQKENI. The CDR3 protein is CASSPQSGRAYEQYF. CDR3 nucleotides: TGTGCCAGCTCACCACAGAGCGGGAGGGCATACGAGCAGTACTTC.

The rearrangement joins TRBV5-8 to TRBJ2-7; 7 positions match TRBD1. Germline CDR1 SGHTS, CDR2 YDEGEE. The trim removed 6 bases at V and 7 bases at J, leaving 4 bases unmatched. The CDR3 contains 11 residues. For the CDR3, the DNA is TGTGCCAGCAACACCAGGGGGGAGCAGTACTTC. Translating gives CASNTRGEQYF. Based on the CDR3 plus reference TRBV5-8 and TRBJ2-7, the full variable domain is EAGVTQSPTHLIKTRGQQATLRCSPISGHTSVYWYQQALGLGLQFLLWYDEGEERNRGNFPPRFSGRQFPNYSSELNVNALELEDSALYLCASNTRGEQYFGPGTRLTVT.

The V and J genes are TRBV7-2 and TRBJ2-7, with 9 positions matching TRBD1. Trimming took 3 bases from V and 3 from J; bases not matched to a gene: 3. CDR3 length: 14 amino acids. Per germline, CDR1 SGHTA and CDR2 FQGNSA. CDR3 DNA: TGTGCCAGCAGCTTTCGGACAGGGGACTACGAGCAGTACTTC. Translated, it gives CASSFRTGDYEQYF.

V gene TRBV18 combines with J gene TRBJ1-2; no reliable D call. CDR1 KGHSH and CDR2 LQKENI come from the germline V gene. V was pared by 5 bases and J by 8 bases, with 15 bases between. CDR3 length: 13 amino acids. CDR3 sequence: CASSGVGFGGYTF. DNA for the CDR3: TGTGCCAGCTCAGGGGTCGGGTTTGGCGGCTACACCTTC.

The chain joins TRBV6-6 to TRBJ2-2; TRBD1 matches at 9 bases. CDR3 length equals 16 residues. Trimming at V came to 6 bases and at J to 4 bases, leaving 9 bases not matched to a gene. Germline V gives CDR1 MNHNY, CDR2 SVGAGI (reference sequence). The chain's CDR3 is CASSPKGTGSTGELFF. The CDR3, as DNA: TGTGCCAGCAGCCCCAAGGGGACAGGGAGCACCGGGGAGCTGTTTTTT.

This clone was found once. CDR3 nucleotide sequence: TGTGCCAGCAGCCCTTCAATTGGCTATGGCTACACCTTC. As protein: CASSPSIGYGYTF. The V gene is TRBV7-8, the J gene TRBJ1-2; D gene uncertain. CDR3 length: 13 residues. The V gene lost 5 bases and the J gene lost 4 bases, with 11 bases spanning the gap. Germline values: CDR1 SGHVS, CDR2 FQNEAQ. The full variable domain, in which reference TRBV7-8 and TRBJ1-2 provide the parts outside the CDR3, is GAGVSQSPRYKVAKRGQDVALRCDPISGHVSLFWYQQALGQGPEFLTYFQNEAQLDKSGLPSDRFFAERPEGSVSTLKIQRTQQEDSAVYLCASSPSIGYGYTFGSGTRLTVV.

V gene TRBV6-1 combines with J gene TRBJ1-2; 11 bases are shared with TRBD1. Germline trimming cut 4 bases from V and 8 bases from J; bases unmatched to any gene: 12. Per germline, CDR1 MNHNS and CDR2 SASEGT. The CDR3 has 16 residues. The CDR3 nucleotides are TGTGCCAGCAGTGTTTCCGGGACAGGGGGTTATCAGGGCTACACCTTC. It codes for CASSVSGTGGYQGYTF.

The chain is built from TRBV5-1 and TRBJ1-1, with 8 bases identical to TRBD1. This CDR3 comprises 16 residues. Germline CDR1 SGHRS, CDR2 YFSETQ. With V trimmed by 3 bases and J by 7 bases, 14 bases remained unmatched. The CDR3 DNA follows: TGCGCCAGCAGCTACACAGGGGGTCTTTTGTCAGATGAAGCTTTCTTT. This encodes CASSYTGGLLSDEAFF.

This clone has just one count. The chain uses TRBV6-5 and TRBJ2-1; TRBD1 aligns across 8 bases. CDR1 and CDR2 (germline): MNHEY, SVGAGI. CDR3 length equals 12 residues. The J segment lost 10 bases and the V segment lost 6 bases, leaving 5 bases of the junction unmatched. CDR3 amino acids: CASSRQGAEQFF. CDR3 DNA sequence: TGTGCCAGCAGCCGTCAGGGGGCCGAGCAGTTCTTC.

The V gene is TRBV6-1, the J gene TRBJ2-7, with 8 bases that match TRBD2. Germline V gene lookup returns CDR1 MNHNS and CDR2 SASEGT. The CDR3 is 15 residues long. Germline trimming cut 6 bases from V and 1 base from J; bases unmatched to any gene: 8. The CDR3 nucleotides are TGTGCCAGCAGCCCCGAGACTAGCGCTTCCTACGAGCAGTACTTC. As protein: CASSPETSASYEQYF.

The rearrangement links TRBV18 to TRBJ1-2; a possible D gene is TRBD1 (5 bases). The V and J ends lost 3 bases and 4 bases respectively, with 18 bases between them. The CDR3 is 16 amino acids. Germline-derived CDR1 and CDR2 are KGHSH and LQKENI. For the CDR3, the DNA is TGTGCCAGCTCACCCCCCGGAACAGCCGGGGGCTATGGCTACACCTTC. This sequence encodes CASSPPGTAGGYGYTF. The full variable domain, rest sourced from reference TRBV18 and TRBJ1-2, is NAGVMQNPRHLVRRRGQEARLRCSPMKGHSHVYWYRQLPEEGLKFMVYLQKENIIDESGMPKERFSAEFPKEGPSILRIQQVVRGDSAAYFCASSPPGTAGGYGYTFGSGTRLTVV.

The J gene is TRBJ2-2, the V gene TRBV10-1; D tentatively fits TRBD1 or TRBD2 (5 bases each). V lost 4 bases and J 6 bases, leaving 12 bases between the germline ends. The CDR3 contains 14 residues. Per germline, CDR1 WNHNN and CDR2 SYGVQD (reference sequence). The CDR3 sequence: CASSVPRDAGELFF. The CDR3 region has the DNA TGCGCCAGCAGTGTCCCTAGGGACGCCGGGGAGCTGTTTTTT.

The V call is TRBV19, the J call TRBJ2-1; D may be TRBD2 (5 bases). Germline-derived CDR1 and CDR2 are LNHDA and SQIVND (reference sequence). The CDR3 totals 16 residues. The V end was cut by 4 bases, the J end by 0 bases, with 13 bases between. The CDR3, as DNA: TGTGCCAGTAGTAAAAGCGGCCAACTCTCCTACAATGAGCAGTTCTTC. Its translation is CASSKSGQLSYNEQFF.

V usage is TRBV7-2 and J usage is TRBJ2-2; D gene unclear. V lost 1 base, J lost 4 bases, and 7 bases lay in between. This CDR3 has 14 residues. Germline CDR1 is SGHTA and CDR2 is FQGNSA. CDR3 protein: CASSLGQITGELFF. Here the CDR3 DNA reads TGTGCCAGCAGCTTAGGCCAAATCACCGGGGAGCTGTTTTTT.

This rearrangement joins TRBV29-1 to TRBJ2-2; D is undetermined. This CDR3 has 13 amino acids. Trimming took 6 bases from V and 5 from J, leaving 13 bases between them. CDR1 and CDR2 from the germline V gene are SQVTM and ANQGSEA. The CDR3 loop is CSVPGEGTGELFF. CDR3 nucleotide sequence: TGCAGCGTCCCCGGAGAAGGGACCGGGGAGCTGTTTTTT.

The V gene is TRBV7-3, the J gene TRBJ2-1, with 11 bases aligning to TRBD2. Per germline, CDR1 SGHTA and CDR2 FQGTGA. The CDR3 is 15 residues long. V shed 5 bases and J 9 bases; nucleotides not matched to a gene: 9. The CDR3 spells CASSMRLAGIGEQFF. CDR3 DNA: TGTGCCAGCAGCATGAGACTAGCGGGGATAGGTGAGCAGTTCTTC.

The chain couples TRBV15 to TRBJ1-5; no definite D call. The V gene lost 0 bases and the J gene lost 3 bases, with 9 bases spanning the gap. The germline V gene encodes CDR1 LNHNV and CDR2 YYDKDF (reference sequence). The CDR3 is made up of 15 amino acids. CDR3 sequence reads: CATSRDRRDNQPQHF. CDR3 DNA: TGTGCCACCAGCAGAGATCGCAGAGACAATCAGCCCCAGCATTTT.

The chain has TRBV7-2 and TRBJ2-2, with 11 bases matching TRBD1. Germline CDR1 SGHTA, CDR2 FQGNSA. CDR3 size: 17 residues. The V gene end was trimmed by 5 bases and the J gene end by 3 bases; junction bases not matched to a gene: 8. This CDR3 is CASSLRTGGDHTGELFF. CDR3 sequence (DNA): TGTGCCAGCAGCCTACGGACAGGGGGCGATCACACCGGGGAGCTGTTTTTT.

This clone appeared once. The chain carries TRBV5-4 and TRBJ1-2; D is possibly TRBD1 (6 bases). The CDR3 covers 14 residues. The V end was cut by 1 base, the J end by 2 bases, with 9 bases between. CDR1 and CDR2 from the germline V gene are SGHNT and YYREEE (reference sequence). The CDR3 nucleotides read TGTGCCAGCAGCTTGATACAGGGCAACTATGGCTACACCTTC. It specifies CASSLIQGNYGYTF.

The chain links TRBV5-1 to TRBJ2-5; 10 bases align to TRBD1. The CDR3 totals 17 residues. CDR1 and CDR2 (germline): SGHRS, YFSETQ. Unmatched junction bases numbered 9, after V lost 0 bases and J lost 4 bases. The CDR3 coding sequence is TGCGCCAGCAGCTTGGGGACCGGGACAGGGGCGGGAGAGACCCAGTACTTC. This gives the protein CASSLGTGTGAGETQYF.

The chain carries TRBV5-1 and TRBJ2-3; D unclear. Germline V gene lookup returns CDR1 SGHRS and CDR2 YFSETQ. V was shortened by 0 bases and J by 0 bases, with 8 bases between the two germline ends. This CDR3 is 15 amino acids long. In nucleotides, the CDR3 is TGCGCCAGCAGCTTGGGGGCCTACAGCACAGATACGCAGTATTTT. Protein: CASSLGAYSTDTQYF.

V gene TRBV27 combines with J gene TRBJ2-1, with 14 bases that match TRBD2. Germline-derived CDR1 and CDR2 are MNHEY and SMNVEV (reference sequence). Unmatched junction bases numbered 4, after V lost 5 bases and J lost 4 bases. The CDR3 totals 16 residues. CDR3 sequence reads: CASSRLAGGSYNEQFF. CDR3 coding DNA: TGTGCCAGCAGTAGACTAGCGGGAGGGTCTTACAATGAGCAGTTCTTC.

The CDR3 protein is CASSLQGRETQYF. The CDR3 region has the DNA TGCGCCAGCAGCCTCCAGGGGAGGGAGACCCAGTACTTC. The rearrangement links TRBV4-1 to TRBJ2-5; tentatively, D is TRBD1 or TRBD2 (6 bases each). V shed 4 bases and J shed 5 bases, with 11 bases lying between them. Germline loops: CDR1 MGHRA, CDR2 YSYEKL. The CDR3 consists of 13 residues.

The rearrangement links TRBV27 to TRBJ2-5; no firm D call. CDR3 length equals 14 residues. Trimming pared 3 bases from V and 5 bases from J, leaving 13 bases between. Looked up from germline, CDR1 is MNHEY and CDR2 is SMNVEV (reference sequence). The CDR3 DNA follows: TGTGCCAGCAGTTTTGGGGATCTTTACGAGACCCAGTACTTC. This translates into CASSFGDLYETQYF.

This chain uses TRBV7-2 with TRBJ2-1; a weak D match, TRBD2 (5 bases). Germline CDR1 SGHTA, CDR2 FQGNSA. Between the trimmed V and J ends, which lost 5 bases and 2 bases, there was a span of 10 bases. The length of the CDR3 is 14 residues. The CDR3 DNA reads as TGTGCCAGCAGCCCCCCGGGGACCTACAATGAGCAGTTCTTC. Encoded protein: CASSPPGTYNEQFF.

The chain joins TRBV5-1 to TRBJ1-1; D call uncertain. Trimming stripped 5 bases from V and 3 bases from J, with 11 bases between. Germline V CDR1 and CDR2: SGHRS, YFSETQ. The CDR3 is 13 amino acids. The CDR3 region has the DNA TGCGCCAGCAGGGATAGGTCGGACACTGAAGCTTTCTTT. This gives the protein CASRDRSDTEAFF.

This rearrangement joins TRBV5-1 to TRBJ2-1; D uncertain. CDR3 length: 13 residues. Germline CDR1 is SGHRS and CDR2 is YFSETQ. The V and J ends lost 4 bases and 4 bases respectively, with 9 bases between them. CDR3 sequence reads: CASSRPRYNEQFF. The CDR3 coding sequence is TGCGCCAGCAGCCGGCCCAGATACAATGAGCAGTTCTTC.

This chain uses TRBV6-5 with TRBJ2-5; D may be TRBD1 (5 bases). The CDR3 covers 14 residues. Germline CDR1 is MNHEY and CDR2 is SVGAGI. V lost 0 bases, J lost 4 bases, and 9 bases lay in between. Here the CDR3 DNA reads TGTGCCAGCAGTTACTCTCAGGGTGTAGAGACCCAGTACTTC. The encoded protein is CASSYSQGVETQYF.

This chain connects TRBV10-2 to TRBJ1-1, with no clear D. This CDR3 contains 13 residues. Trimming took off 7 bases at V and 7 bases at J, with 16 bases between the two ends. The germline gives CDR1 WSHSY, CDR2 SAAADI. Here the CDR3 DNA reads TGCGCCAGCACGTTCCTTCAAATCCGTGAAGCTTTCTTT. Its translation is CASTFLQIREAFF.

A single count supports this clone. This chain links TRBV28 with TRBJ2-7; a weak D match, TRBD2 (5 bases). Germline CDR1 reads MDHEN; CDR2 reads SYDVKM. Trimming took 5 bases from V and 0 from J, leaving 8 bases between them. CDR3 length equals 13 residues. The CDR3 is CASSTGFSYEQYF. The CDR3, as DNA: TGTGCCAGCAGTACGGGATTCTCCTACGAGCAGTACTTC.